This T cell receptor (beta chain) was sequenced for a study of CD8+CD57+ T cells in acquired aplastic anemia. Findings and caveats of the study: It was found that nearly 30 CD8+ CDR3 sequences were shared between patients and controls.

Patients chosen for sequencing had CD8+CD57+ cells that had expanded, as shown by flow cytometry. As concerns this clonotype: The antigen remains undetermined.

For CDR3 and TCR beta VDJ profiling, genomic DNA was the template used. TCRdb fed the reads into MiXCR, producing one record per CDR3 protein. Seen here are hundreds of thousands of distinct CDR3 sequences, about a third observed once, and the top ten hold roughly 0.89%. V was shortened by 2 bases and J by 3 bases, with 14 bases between the two germline ends. The germline CDR1 and CDR2 sequences are WSHSY and SAAADI. The length of the CDR3 is 15 residues. This TCR derives from a human donor with aplastic anemia. The gene calls are TRBV10-2 and TRBJ2-7, with D tentatively TRBD2 (6 bases). Sequenced: sorted CD4+, CD8+, or CD8+CD57+ T cells (not recorded which) from PBMCs. The CDR3 nucleotides are TGCGCCAGCAGTGAGCGACGGGGGTGGGACTACGAGCAGTACTTC. Amino acid sequence: CASSERRGWDYEQYF.